This T cell receptor (beta chain) was recovered during a study of PD-1 blockade in mismatch repair-deficient tumors. Libraries were prepared by immunoSEQ multiplex PCR; TCRdb keeps only in-frame clonotypes and omits some of them. The sample includes 100,000 or so clones, over 65% of them seen just once. With 1 base removed from V and 2 bases from J, the gap between germline ends came to 14 bases. CDR1 is MGHDK, CDR2 SYGVNS, per germline. This CDR3 has 17 residues. The TCR-sequenced patients were a few responders to pembrolizumab. The source of this sequence is an adult with mismatch repair-deficient cancer. The chain carries TRBV25-1 and TRBJ2-2, with D uncertain. Material: peripheral blood, obtained approximately 35 weeks after starting pembrolizumab. CDR3 residues: CASSEFFSDPNTGELFF. The CDR3 DNA reads as TGTGCCAGCAGTGAATTTTTCAGCGACCCTAACACCGGGGAGCTGTTTTTT. The entire variable domain, with the rest obtained from reference TRBV25-1 and TRBJ2-2, is as follows: EADIYQTPRYLVIGTGKKITLECSQTMGHDKMYWYQQDPGMELHLIHYSYGVNSTEKGDLSSESTVSRIRTEHFPLTLESARPSHTSQYLCASSEFFSDPNTGELFFGEGSRLTVL.